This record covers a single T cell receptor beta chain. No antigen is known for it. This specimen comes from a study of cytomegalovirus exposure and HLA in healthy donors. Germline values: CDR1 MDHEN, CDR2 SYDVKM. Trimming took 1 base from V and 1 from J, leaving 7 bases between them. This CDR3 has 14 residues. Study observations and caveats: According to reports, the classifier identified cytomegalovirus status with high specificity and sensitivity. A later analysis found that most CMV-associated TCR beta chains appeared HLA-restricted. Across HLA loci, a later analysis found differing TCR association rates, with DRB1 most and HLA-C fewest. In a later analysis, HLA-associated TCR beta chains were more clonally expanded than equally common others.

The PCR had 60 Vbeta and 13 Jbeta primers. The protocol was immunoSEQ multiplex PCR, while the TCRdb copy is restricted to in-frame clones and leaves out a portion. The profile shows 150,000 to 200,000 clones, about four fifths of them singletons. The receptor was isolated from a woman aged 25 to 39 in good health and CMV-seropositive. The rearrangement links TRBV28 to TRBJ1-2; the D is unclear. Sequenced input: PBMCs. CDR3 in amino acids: CASSLLGGNYGYTF. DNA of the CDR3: TGTGCCAGCAGTTTATTAGGCGGTAACTATGGCTACACCTTC.